The next 21 T cell receptor beta chains were all read from a single sample in a study of blood T cell repertoires in COVID-19. Method: immunoSEQ multiplex PCR; TCRdb's copy keeps in-frame clones and lacks some. In the table there are under 250,000 clones, roughly 86% of which are singletons. Source material: peripheral blood. The receptors here all came from a woman aged 80 or over with COVID-19, enrolled during active disease.

This chain connects TRBV7-2 to TRBJ2-1; the match to TRBD2 covers 11 bases. The CDR3 is 16 residues long. The junction had 4 bases not matched to a gene; V was cut back by 1 base and J by 5 bases. The germline V gene encodes CDR1 SGHTA and CDR2 FQGNSA. CDR3 protein: CASSLGIAGGHNEQFF. The CDR3 DNA reads TGTGCCAGCAGCTTAGGGATAGCGGGGGGGCACAATGAGCAGTTCTTC.

The V call is TRBV1, the J call TRBJ1-5; TRBD1 is the table's D call, not checked against the DNA. TRBV1 is a pseudogene segment. This CDR3 has 16 residues. The CDR3 is CTSPRSPDRRYQPQHF. Here the CDR3 DNA reads TGCACCAGCCCTCGAAGTCCGGACAGGCGATATCAGCCCCAGCATTTT.

V gene TRBV5-1 combines with J gene TRBJ2-7; D not certain. The CDR3 has 11 amino acids. Trimming took 5 bases from V and 4 from J, leaving 7 bases between them. Germline CDR1 reads SGHRS; CDR2 reads YFSETQ. The CDR3: CASSKEYEQYF. The CDR3 nucleotides read TGCGCCAGCAGTAAGGAGTACGAGCAGTACTTC.

This clone has just one count. The V call is TRBV5-1, the J call TRBJ2-5, with 10 nucleotides matching TRBD2. Trimming at V came to 4 bases and at J to 5 bases, leaving 2 bases not matched to a gene. There are 13 residues in the CDR3. CDR1 and CDR2 from the germline V gene are SGHRS and YFSETQ. The CDR3 DNA reads TGCGCCAGCAGCACTAGCGGGGCCGAGACCCAGTACTTC. It encodes CASSTSGAETQYF.

In its sample, this clone was seen once. This chain links TRBV18 with TRBJ2-3; D uncertain. The ends were cut back, 3 bases at V and 2 bases at J, with 15 bases in the middle. The germline V gene encodes CDR1 KGHSH and CDR2 LQKENI. The CDR3 runs 16 residues. CDR3 bases: TGTGCCAGCTCACCGATCTCCCACAACCTCACAGATACGCAGTATTTT. Protein sequence: CASSPISHNLTDTQYF. Complete variable domain (other parts from reference TRBV18 and TRBJ2-3): NAGVMQNPRHLVRRRGQEARLRCSPMKGHSHVYWYRQLPEEGLKFMVYLQKENIIDESGMPKERFSAEFPKEGPSILRIQQVVRGDSAAYFCASSPISHNLTDTQYFGPGTRLTVL.

The genes are TRBV18 and TRBJ2-7, with 9 bases lining up with TRBD2. The J segment lost 3 bases and the V segment lost 2 bases, leaving 5 bases of the junction unmatched. Germline lookup yields CDR1 KGHSH and CDR2 LQKENI. The CDR3 extends over 15 amino acids. CDR3 sequence: CASSPGAGGNYEQYF. The CDR3, as DNA: TGTGCCAGCTCACCAGGAGCGGGGGGAAACTACGAGCAGTACTTC.

J is TRBJ2-3 and V is TRBV5-1; D call uncertain. This CDR3 contains 15 residues. CDR1 and CDR2 from the germline V gene are SGHRS and YFSETQ. Trimming removed 0 bases at V and 1 base at J, with 9 bases between. For the CDR3, the DNA is TGCGCCAGCAGCTTGGTGGCTAGTGGCACAGATACGCAGTATTTT. Translated, it gives CASSLVASGTDTQYF.

This clone appeared a single time. This sequence joins TRBV15 and TRBJ1-5; no firm D call. V was shortened by 0 bases and J by 6 bases, with 18 bases between the two germline ends. The length of the CDR3 is 17 residues. Germline V lookup: CDR1 LNHNV, CDR2 YYDKDF (reference sequence). The CDR3 sequence is CATSREPSTISSQPQHF. The DNA of the CDR3 is TGTGCCACCAGCAGAGAGCCATCTACTATTTCAAGTCAGCCCCAGCATTTT.

Only a few counts were recorded for this clone. This chain connects TRBV6-1 to TRBJ1-5, with TRBD1 identical over 7 bases. CDR3 length equals 14 residues. The V gene end was trimmed by 1 base and the J gene end by 6 bases; junction bases not matched to a gene: 3. Germline lookup yields CDR1 MNHNS and CDR2 SASEGT. DNA for the CDR3: TGTGCCAGCAGTGAAGGCCAGGGGGGTCAGCCCCAGCATTTT. It encodes CASSEGQGGQPQHF.

The J gene is TRBJ1-2, the V gene TRBV10-3; D possibly corresponds to TRBD1 (6 bases). The CDR3 is 12 amino acids. The germline V gene encodes CDR1 ENHRY and CDR2 SYGVKD. Trimming stripped 11 bases from V and 3 bases from J, with 13 bases between. The CDR3 region is CALRAGDYGYTF. CDR3 nucleotide sequence: TGTGCCCTAAGAGCAGGGGACTATGGCTACACCTTC.

This rearrangement joins TRBV5-1 to TRBJ1-1; 7 bases line up with TRBD1. This CDR3 spans 13 amino acids. Germline CDR1 and CDR2: SGHRS and YFSETQ. Trimming at V came to 1 base and at J to 8 bases, leaving 5 bases not matched to a gene. The CDR3 DNA reads TGCGCCAGCAGCTTGCGGGAGACAGGGGAAGCTTTCTTT. It translates to CASSLRETGEAFF.

The chain carries TRBV10-3 and TRBJ1-2, with 7 positions matching TRBD1. The ends lost 6 bases at V and 0 bases at J; junction bases unmatched: 4. The CDR3 covers 14 residues. Germline loops: CDR1 ENHRY, CDR2 SYGVKD. CDR3 region: CAISPGQTNYGYTF. The CDR3 region has the DNA TGTGCCATCAGCCCGGGACAGACTAACTATGGCTACACCTTC.

This chain joins TRBV18 and TRBJ1-4, with unresolved D. Germline V lookup: CDR1 KGHSH, CDR2 LQKENI. The ends were cut back, 2 bases at V and 5 bases at J, with 9 bases in the middle. This CDR3 comprises 14 residues. CDR3 in amino acids: CASSPGVGNEKLFF. The DNA for the CDR3 is TGTGCCAGCTCACCAGGAGTTGGCAATGAAAAACTGTTTTTT.

The genes are TRBV30 and TRBJ1-6, with D possibly matching TRBD1 (5 bases). This CDR3 contains 15 residues. CDR1 is GTSNPN and CDR2 is SVGIG in the germline V gene (reference sequence). V was pared by 0 bases and J by 6 bases, with 12 bases between. CDR3 sequence: CAWSVGVLGNSPLHF. DNA of the CDR3: TGTGCCTGGAGTGTAGGGGTATTGGGTAATTCACCCCTCCACTTT.

The chain joins TRBV3-1 (or the pseudogene TRBV3-2) to TRBJ1-2; 7 bases align to TRBD1. V lost 5 bases, J lost 8 bases, and 20 bases stayed unmatched. This CDR3 comprises 17 residues. Per the germline V gene, CDR1 is LGHDT and CDR2 is YNNKEL (reference sequence). The CDR3 loop reads CASSDRDSGIFSLGYTF. The DNA of the CDR3 is TGTGCCAGCAGCGACCGGGACAGCGGAATTTTCTCTCTGGGCTACACCTTC.

The V and J genes are TRBV15 and TRBJ2-7, with D perhaps TRBD2 (6 bases). Per the germline V gene, CDR1 is LNHNV and CDR2 is YYDKDF (reference sequence). There are 14 residues in the CDR3. V dropped 5 bases and J dropped 3 bases, with 14 bases sitting between them. The CDR3 region is CATSRSGGYYEQYF. CDR3 DNA: TGTGCCACCAGCCGAAGCGGAGGGTACTACGAGCAGTACTTC. The full variable domain, with the rest looked up from reference TRBV15 and TRBJ2-7, is DAMVIQNPRYQVTQFGKPVTLSCSQTLNHNVMYWYQQKSSQAPKLLFHYYDKDFNNEADTPDNFQSRRPNTSFCFLDIRSPGLGDTAMYLCATSRSGGYYEQYFGPGTRLTVT.

V and J are TRBV6-5 and TRBJ2-3; weak D call: TRBD2 (5 bases). The CDR3 contains 14 residues. V shed 4 bases and J shed 3 bases, with 11 bases lying between them. Germline V lookup: CDR1 MNHEY, CDR2 SVGAGI. The CDR3 sequence: CASSSPAVTDTQYF. The CDR3 DNA reads TGTGCCAGCAGTTCCCCAGCGGTGACAGATACGCAGTATTTT.

This chain uses TRBV28 with TRBJ2-5; 7 bases map to TRBD1. Germline loops: CDR1 MDHEN, CDR2 SYDVKM. The V and J ends lost 5 bases and 4 bases, in that order; junction bases with no gene match: 10. CDR3 length: 15 amino acids. The CDR3 is CASSPPKGQLETQYF. The CDR3 nucleotides read TGTGCCAGCAGTCCGCCGAAGGGACAGTTAGAGACCCAGTACTTC.

The chain combines TRBV3-1 (or the pseudogene TRBV3-2) with TRBJ2-3, with TRBD2 matching over 7 bases. Germline V CDR1 and CDR2: LGHDT, YNNKEL (reference sequence). The CDR3 is made up of 17 amino acids. V shed 1 base, J shed 1 base, and the junction held 8 bases outside the gene matches. CDR3 nucleotides: TGTGCCAGCAGCCAAGGTCAAGCGGGGACTCGCACAGATACGCAGTATTTT. Protein sequence: CASSQGQAGTRTDTQYF.

The chain couples TRBV9 to TRBJ1-1, with 7 nucleotides matching TRBD1. Germline V gene data show CDR1 as SGDLS and CDR2 as YYNGEE. The CDR3 runs 15 residues. The J segment lost 3 bases and the V segment lost 3 bases, leaving 8 bases of the junction unmatched. The CDR3 nucleotides are TGTGCCAGCAGCGGTAAACAGGGGCCAGACACTGAAGCTTTCTTT. Translation: CASSGKQGPDTEAFF.

This sequence joins TRBV27 and TRBJ1-1; 8 positions match TRBD1. The CDR3 covers 15 residues. V dropped 5 bases and J dropped 9; count of bases not matched to a gene: 14. Germline CDR1 reads MNHEY; CDR2 reads SMNVEV (reference sequence). The CDR3 spells CASSRPGTGVMKAFF. CDR3 in DNA: TGTGCCAGCAGTCGCCCAGGGACAGGAGTAATGAAAGCTTTCTTT.